This T cell receptor beta chain was sequenced in a study of Ad26.COV2.S vaccination and SARS-CoV-2 variants. Overall study: Once, or twice with 56 days between doses, Ad26.COV2.S was given intramuscularly.

As concerns this clone: Its cognate antigen is unknown.

The CDR3 totals 12 residues. With 3 bases removed from V and 7 bases from J, the gap between germline ends came to 7 bases. Germline-derived CDR1 and CDR2 are MNHEY and SMNVEV (reference sequence). Using immunoSEQ multiplex PCR, the repertoire was profiled, and TCRdb retains in-frame clones only, with some absent. The table shows 380,000 or so clones, with 83% occurring only once. Treatment: over 15 received Ad26.COV2.S at low or high dose, single or two shots; 5 received placebo; per-sample allocation not given. Sampling took place 63 days after the first vaccine or placebo injection. Study-level results: Post-vaccination spike-specific CD8+ and CD4+ T cell responses reportedly had substantial breadth.

This clonotype was obtained from a person aged 18-60 years who received the Ad26.COV2.S COVID-19 vaccine or a placebo. The chain combines TRBV27 with TRBJ1-5; D unclear. The specimen comprised peripheral blood, sampled in a trial of Ad26.COV2.S vaccine versus placebo. The CDR3 region is CASSFSGQPQHF. The CDR3 region has the DNA TGTGCCAGCAGTTTTTCGGGGCAGCCCCAGCATTTT.